This record concerns one TCR beta chain sequence. Its antigen is still unknown. Some clones are missing from TCRdb's copy, which holds only in-frame ones; the method was immunoSEQ multiplex PCR. The sample carries some 130,000 clones, 70% to 90% recorded once. The V and J ends lost 0 bases and 4 bases, in that order; junction bases with no gene match: 5. From germline, CDR1 is LNHNV and CDR2 YYDKDF (reference sequence). The CDR3 is 15 amino acids. The source of the sample is a study of cytomegalovirus exposure and HLA in healthy donors. Study details: A later analysis reported the same platform for the 120 validation repertoires and the 500 to 700 first-cohort repertoires. Study-level points and caveats: Rare TCR sequences predominated, though certain public TCRs were found in many donors. As was reported, the classifier diagnosed cytomegalovirus status with high specificity and sensitivity. Within the approximately 120 validation repertoires, first-cohort TCR clusters tended to co-occur, according to a later analysis.

The receptor comes from a woman between 18 and 29 years old in good health and CMV-seropositive. Specimen: PBMCs. The chain joins TRBV15 to TRBJ2-5; 7 bases agree with TRBD1. CDR3 amino acids: CATSRESRGRETQYF. Here the CDR3 DNA reads TGTGCCACCAGCAGAGAAAGCAGGGGGAGAGAGACCCAGTACTTC.